This T cell receptor (beta chain) was sequenced in a study of post-analysis software for immune sequencing data. Study context: Relapsing-remitting, secondary progressive and progressive-relapsing forms of multiple sclerosis all featured among disease courses. Study findings and constraints: With F measure, samples from one preparation batch clustered together strongly. There was significantly lower normalized Chao1 diversity in multiple sclerosis patients than in controls. Patients carried roughly 5 TRBV segments more frequently than controls did, and TRBV5-6, TRBV5-1 and TRBV20-1 were among them.

Concerning this clonotype: Antigen: not known.

Unique molecular identifiers were present in the TCR beta cDNA libraries. Yield was approximately 500,000 cDNA molecules from 1 to 10 million T cells. From the PCR reads, TCRdb called clonotypes with MiXCR, one entry per CDR3 protein. The sample yields 700,000 to 900,000 distinct CDR3 sequences, 35% to 55% seen once. Germline CDR1 SQVTM, CDR2 ANQGSEA. The CDR3 is 12 amino acids. V trimming: 6 bases; J trimming: 3 bases; junction bases outside the gene matches: 0. The sequenced sample consisted of blood. The V call is TRBV29-1, the J call TRBJ1-4, with 8 bases fitting TRBD1. The TCR was taken from a girl between 10 and 17 years old with multiple sclerosis. The CDR3: CSVQGANEKLFF. The CDR3 bases are TGCAGCGTACAGGGGGCTAATGAAAAACTGTTTTTT.